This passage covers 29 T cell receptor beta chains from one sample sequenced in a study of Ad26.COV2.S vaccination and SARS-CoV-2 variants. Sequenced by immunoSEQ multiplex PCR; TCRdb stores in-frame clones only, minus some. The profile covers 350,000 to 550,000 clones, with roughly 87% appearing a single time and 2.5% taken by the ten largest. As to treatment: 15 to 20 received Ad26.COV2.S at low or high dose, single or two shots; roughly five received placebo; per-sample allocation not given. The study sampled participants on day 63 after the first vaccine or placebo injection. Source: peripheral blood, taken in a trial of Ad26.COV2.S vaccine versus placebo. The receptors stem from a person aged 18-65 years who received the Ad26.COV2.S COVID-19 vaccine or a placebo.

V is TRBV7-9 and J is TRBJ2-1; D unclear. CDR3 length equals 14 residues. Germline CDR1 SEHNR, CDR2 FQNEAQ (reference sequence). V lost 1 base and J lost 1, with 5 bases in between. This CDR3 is CASSLGQSYNEQFF. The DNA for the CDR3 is TGTGCCAGCAGCTTAGGCCAATCCTACAATGAGCAGTTCTTC.

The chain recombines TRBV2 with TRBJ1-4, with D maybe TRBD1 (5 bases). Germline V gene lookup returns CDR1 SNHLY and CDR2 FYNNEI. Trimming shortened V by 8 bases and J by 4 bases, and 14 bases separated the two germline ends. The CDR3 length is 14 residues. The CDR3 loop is CASGRGGGNEKLFF. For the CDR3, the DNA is TGTGCCAGCGGTAGGGGCGGAGGTAATGAAAAACTGTTTTTT.

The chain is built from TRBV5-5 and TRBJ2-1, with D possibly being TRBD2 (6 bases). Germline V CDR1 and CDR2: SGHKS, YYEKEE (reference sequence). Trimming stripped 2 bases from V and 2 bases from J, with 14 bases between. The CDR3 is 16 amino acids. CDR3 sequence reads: CASSFLAGNTYNEQFF. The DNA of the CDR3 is TGTGCCAGCAGCTTTTTGGCGGGGAACACCTACAATGAGCAGTTCTTC.

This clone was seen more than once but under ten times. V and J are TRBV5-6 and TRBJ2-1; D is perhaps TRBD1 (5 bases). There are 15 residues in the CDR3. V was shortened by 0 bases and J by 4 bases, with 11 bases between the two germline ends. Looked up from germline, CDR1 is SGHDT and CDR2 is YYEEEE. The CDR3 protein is CASSLGQGKYNEQFF. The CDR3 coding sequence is TGTGCCAGCAGCTTGGGGCAGGGTAAGTACAATGAGCAGTTCTTC.

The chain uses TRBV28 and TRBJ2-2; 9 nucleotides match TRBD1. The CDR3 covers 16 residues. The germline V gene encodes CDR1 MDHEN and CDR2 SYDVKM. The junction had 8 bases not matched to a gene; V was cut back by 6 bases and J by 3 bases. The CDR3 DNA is TGTGCCAGCAGCCCAACAGGGGGCGGTTACACCGGGGAGCTGTTTTTT. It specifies CASSPTGGGYTGELFF.

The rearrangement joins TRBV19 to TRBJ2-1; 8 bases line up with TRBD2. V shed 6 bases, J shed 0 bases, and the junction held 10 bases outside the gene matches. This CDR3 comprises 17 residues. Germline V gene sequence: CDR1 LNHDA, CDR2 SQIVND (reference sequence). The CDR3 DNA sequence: TGTGCCAGTAGGGTTCTGAGCGGGAGAGGCTCCTACAATGAGCAGTTCTTC. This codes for CASRVLSGRGSYNEQFF.

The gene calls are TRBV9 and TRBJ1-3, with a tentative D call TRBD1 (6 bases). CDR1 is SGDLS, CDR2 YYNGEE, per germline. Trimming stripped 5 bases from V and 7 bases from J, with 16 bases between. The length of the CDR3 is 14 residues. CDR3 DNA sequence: TGTGCCAGCAGTGCAGGGGTTGGCTGGAACACCATATATTTT. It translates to CASSAGVGWNTIYF. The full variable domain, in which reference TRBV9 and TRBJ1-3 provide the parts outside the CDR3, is DSGVTQTPKHLITATGQRVTLRCSPRSGDLSVYWYQQSLDQGLQFLIQYYNGEERAKGNILERFSAQQFPDLHSELNLSSLELGDSALYFCASSAGVGWNTIYFGEGSWLTVV.

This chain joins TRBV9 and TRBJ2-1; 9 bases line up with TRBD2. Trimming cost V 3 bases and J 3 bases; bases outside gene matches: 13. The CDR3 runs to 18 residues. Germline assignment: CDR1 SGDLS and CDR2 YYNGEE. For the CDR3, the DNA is TGTGCCAGCAGCGGAGAGGGAAATAGCGGGAGAAACTACAATGAGCAGTTCTTC. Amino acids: CASSGEGNSGRNYNEQFF.

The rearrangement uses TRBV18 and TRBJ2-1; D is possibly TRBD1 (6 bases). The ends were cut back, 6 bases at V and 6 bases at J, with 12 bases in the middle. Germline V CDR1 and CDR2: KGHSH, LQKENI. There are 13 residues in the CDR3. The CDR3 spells CASSPGATNEQFF. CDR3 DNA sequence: TGTGCCAGCTCCCCAGGGGCGACCAATGAGCAGTTCTTC. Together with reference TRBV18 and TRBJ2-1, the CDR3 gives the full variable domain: NAGVMQNPRHLVRRRGQEARLRCSPMKGHSHVYWYRQLPEEGLKFMVYLQKENIIDESGMPKERFSAEFPKEGPSILRIQQVVRGDSAAYFCASSPGATNEQFFGPGTRLTVL.

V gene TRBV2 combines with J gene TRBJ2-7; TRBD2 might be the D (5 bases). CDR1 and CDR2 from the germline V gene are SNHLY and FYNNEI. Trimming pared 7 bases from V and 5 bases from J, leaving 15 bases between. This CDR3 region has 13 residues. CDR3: CASKKLEFDEQYF. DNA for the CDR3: TGTGCCAGCAAGAAACTAGAATTCGACGAGCAGTACTTC.

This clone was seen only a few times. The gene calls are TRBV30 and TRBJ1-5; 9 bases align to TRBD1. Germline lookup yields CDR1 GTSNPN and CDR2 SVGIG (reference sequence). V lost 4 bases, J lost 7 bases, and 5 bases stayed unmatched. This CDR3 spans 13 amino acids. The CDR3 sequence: CAWTQGAGQPQHF. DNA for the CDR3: TGTGCCTGGACACAGGGGGCTGGGCAGCCCCAGCATTTT.

This CDR3 reads CASSLWGSGDTQYF. CDR3 nucleotide sequence: TGTGCCAGCAGTTTATGGGGGAGTGGGGATACGCAGTATTTT. V is TRBV27 and J is TRBJ2-3; D tentatively fits TRBD1 or TRBD2 (5 bases each). CDR3 length: 14 residues. V shed 1 base and J shed 6 bases, with 11 bases lying between them. CDR1 and CDR2 from the germline V gene are MNHEY and SMNVEV (reference sequence).

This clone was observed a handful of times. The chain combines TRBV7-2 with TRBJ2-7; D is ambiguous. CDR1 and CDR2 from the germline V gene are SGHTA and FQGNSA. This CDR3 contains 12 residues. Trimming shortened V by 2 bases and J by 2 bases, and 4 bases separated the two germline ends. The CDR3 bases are TGTGCCAGCAGCTTAATCCCCTACGAGCAGTACGTC. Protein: CASSLIPYEQYV.

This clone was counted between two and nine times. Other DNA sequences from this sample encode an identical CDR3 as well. The CDR3 region is CASSFSPPGQGSYEQYF. The CDR3 coding sequence is TGCGCCAGCAGCTTTTCACCTCCGGGACAGGGATCCTACGAGCAGTACTTC. The V call is TRBV5-1, the J call TRBJ2-7; 9 bases are a match to TRBD1. There are 17 residues in the CDR3. Per the germline V gene, CDR1 is SGHRS and CDR2 is YFSETQ. V lost 2 bases and J lost 1; bases outside the gene matches: 10.

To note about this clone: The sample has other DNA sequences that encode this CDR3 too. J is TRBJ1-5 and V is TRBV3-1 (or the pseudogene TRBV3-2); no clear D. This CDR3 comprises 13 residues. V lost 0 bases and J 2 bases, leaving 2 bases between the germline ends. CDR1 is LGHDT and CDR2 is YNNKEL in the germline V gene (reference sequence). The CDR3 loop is CASSQERNQPQHF. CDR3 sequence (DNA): TGTGCCAGCAGCCAAGAACGCAATCAGCCCCAGCATTTT.

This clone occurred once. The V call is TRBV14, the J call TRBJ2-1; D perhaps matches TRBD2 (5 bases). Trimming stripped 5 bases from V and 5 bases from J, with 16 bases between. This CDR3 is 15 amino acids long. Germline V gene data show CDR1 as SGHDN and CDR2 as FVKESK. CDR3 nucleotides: TGTGCCAGCAGCTCTTATCTGGAGGAGGACAATGAGCAGTTCTTC. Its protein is CASSSYLEEDNEQFF.

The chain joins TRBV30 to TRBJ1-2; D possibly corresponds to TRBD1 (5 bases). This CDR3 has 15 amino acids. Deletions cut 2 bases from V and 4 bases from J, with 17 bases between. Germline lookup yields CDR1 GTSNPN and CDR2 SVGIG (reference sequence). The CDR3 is CAWSLSGARGYGYTF. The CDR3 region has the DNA TGTGCCTGGAGTCTTTCCGGGGCTAGAGGCTATGGCTACACCTTC. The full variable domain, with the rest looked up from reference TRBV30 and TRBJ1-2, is SQTIHQWPATLVQPVGSPLSLECTVEGTSNPNLYWYRQAAGRGLQLLFYSVGIGQISSEVPQNLSASRPQDRQFILSSKKLLLSDSGFYLCAWSLSGARGYGYTFGSGTRLTVV.

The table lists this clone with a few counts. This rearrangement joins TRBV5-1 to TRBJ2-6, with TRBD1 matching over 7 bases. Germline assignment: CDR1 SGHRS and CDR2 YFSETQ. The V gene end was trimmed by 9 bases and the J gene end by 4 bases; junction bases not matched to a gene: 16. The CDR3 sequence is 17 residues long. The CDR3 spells CATTRPGQSTGANVLTF. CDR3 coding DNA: TGCGCCACCACGAGACCGGGACAGTCAACCGGGGCCAACGTCCTGACTTTC.

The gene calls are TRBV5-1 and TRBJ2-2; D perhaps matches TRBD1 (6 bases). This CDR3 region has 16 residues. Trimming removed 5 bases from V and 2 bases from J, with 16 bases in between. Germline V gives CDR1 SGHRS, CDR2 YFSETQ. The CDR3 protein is CASSWKGVDNTGELFF. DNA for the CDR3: TGCGCCAGCAGTTGGAAGGGGGTCGATAACACCGGGGAGCTGTTTTTT.

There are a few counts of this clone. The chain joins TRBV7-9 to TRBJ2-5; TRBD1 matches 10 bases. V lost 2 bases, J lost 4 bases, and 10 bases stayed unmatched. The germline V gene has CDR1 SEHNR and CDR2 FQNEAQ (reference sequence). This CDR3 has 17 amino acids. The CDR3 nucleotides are TGTGCCAGCAGCTTACCCCCGGGGACAGGGGTTCGAGAGACCCAGTACTTC. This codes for CASSLPPGTGVRETQYF.

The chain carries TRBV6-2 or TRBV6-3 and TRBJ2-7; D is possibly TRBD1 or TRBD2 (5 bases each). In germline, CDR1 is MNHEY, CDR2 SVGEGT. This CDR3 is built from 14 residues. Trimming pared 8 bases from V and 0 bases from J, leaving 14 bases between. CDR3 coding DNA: TGTGCCAGCGGCCGGGACCAGAGCTCCTACGAGCAGTACTTC. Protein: CASGRDQSSYEQYF.

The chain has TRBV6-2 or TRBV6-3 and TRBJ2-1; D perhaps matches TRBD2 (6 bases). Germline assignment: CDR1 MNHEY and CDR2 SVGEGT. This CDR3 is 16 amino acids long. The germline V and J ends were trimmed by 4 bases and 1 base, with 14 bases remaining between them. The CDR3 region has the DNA TGTGCCAGCAGTTGGGACGGGGAGGTATCCTACAATGAGCAGTTCTTC. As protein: CASSWDGEVSYNEQFF.

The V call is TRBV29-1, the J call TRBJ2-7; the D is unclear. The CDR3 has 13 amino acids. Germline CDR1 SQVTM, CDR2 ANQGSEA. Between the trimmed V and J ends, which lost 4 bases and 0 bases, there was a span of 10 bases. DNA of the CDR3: TGCAGCGTTGCAGGAGCGCTCTCCTACGAGCAGTACTTC. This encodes CSVAGALSYEQYF.

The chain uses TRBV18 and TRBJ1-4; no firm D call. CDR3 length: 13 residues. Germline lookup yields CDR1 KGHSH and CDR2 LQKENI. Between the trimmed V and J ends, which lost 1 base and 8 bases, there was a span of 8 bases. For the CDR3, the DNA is TGTGCCAGCTCACCACTCCTGGGCGAAAAACTGTTTTTT. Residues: CASSPLLGEKLFF.

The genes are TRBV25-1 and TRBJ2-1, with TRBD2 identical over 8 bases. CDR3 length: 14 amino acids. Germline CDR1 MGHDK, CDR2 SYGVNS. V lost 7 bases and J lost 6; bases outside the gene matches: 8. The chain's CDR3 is CASTLPGGFNEQFF. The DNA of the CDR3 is TGTGCCAGCACCCTACCGGGGGGGTTCAATGAGCAGTTCTTC.

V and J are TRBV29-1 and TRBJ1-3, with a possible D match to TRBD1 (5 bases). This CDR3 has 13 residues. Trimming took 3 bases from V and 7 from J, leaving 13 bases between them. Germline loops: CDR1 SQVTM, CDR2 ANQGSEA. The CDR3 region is CSVDPGVGNTIYF. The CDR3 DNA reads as TGCAGCGTTGATCCGGGGGTGGGGAACACCATATATTTT.

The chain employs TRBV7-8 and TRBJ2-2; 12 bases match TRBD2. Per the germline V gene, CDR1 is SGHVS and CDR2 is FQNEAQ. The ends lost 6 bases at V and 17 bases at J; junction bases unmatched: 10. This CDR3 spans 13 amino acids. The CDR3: CASSPSGLAGFFF. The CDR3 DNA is TGTGCCAGCAGTCCAAGTGGACTAGCGGGGTTTTTTTTT.

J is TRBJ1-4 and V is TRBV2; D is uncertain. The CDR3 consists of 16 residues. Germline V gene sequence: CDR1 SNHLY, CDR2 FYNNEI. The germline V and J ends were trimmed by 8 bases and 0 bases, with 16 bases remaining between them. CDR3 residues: CASGITAVATNEKLFF. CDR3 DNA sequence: TGTGCCAGCGGGATCACCGCGGTTGCAACTAATGAAAAACTGTTTTTT.

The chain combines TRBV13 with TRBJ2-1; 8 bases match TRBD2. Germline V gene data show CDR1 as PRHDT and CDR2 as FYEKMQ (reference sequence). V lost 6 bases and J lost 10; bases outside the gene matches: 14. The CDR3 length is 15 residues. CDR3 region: CASSRPGTRIGEQFF. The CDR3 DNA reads TGTGCCAGCAGTCGTCCCGGGACTAGAATAGGCGAGCAGTTCTTC.